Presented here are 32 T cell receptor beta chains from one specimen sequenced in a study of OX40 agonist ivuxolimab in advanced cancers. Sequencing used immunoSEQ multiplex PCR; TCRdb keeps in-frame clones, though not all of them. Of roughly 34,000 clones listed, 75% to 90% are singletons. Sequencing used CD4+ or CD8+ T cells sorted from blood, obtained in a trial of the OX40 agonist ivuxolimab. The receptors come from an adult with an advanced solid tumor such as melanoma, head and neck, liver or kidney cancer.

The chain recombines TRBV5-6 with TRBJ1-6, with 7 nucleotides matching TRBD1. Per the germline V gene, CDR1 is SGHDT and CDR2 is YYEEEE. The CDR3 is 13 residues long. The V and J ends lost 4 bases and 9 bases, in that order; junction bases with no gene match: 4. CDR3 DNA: TGTGCCAGCAGCGCTTACAGGGGTTCACCCCTCCACTTT. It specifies CASSAYRGSPLHF.

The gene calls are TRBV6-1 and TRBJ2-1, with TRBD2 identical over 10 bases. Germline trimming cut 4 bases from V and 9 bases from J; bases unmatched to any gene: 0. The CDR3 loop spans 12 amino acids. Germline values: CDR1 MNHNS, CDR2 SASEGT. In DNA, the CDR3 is TGTGCCAGCAGTGGGACTAGCGGTGAGCAGTTCTTC. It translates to CASSGTSGEQFF.

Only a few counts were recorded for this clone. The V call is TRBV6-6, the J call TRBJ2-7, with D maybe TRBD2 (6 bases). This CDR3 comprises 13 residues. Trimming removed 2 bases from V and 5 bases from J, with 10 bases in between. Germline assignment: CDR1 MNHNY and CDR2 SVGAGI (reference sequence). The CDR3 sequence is CASSYGGLHEQYF. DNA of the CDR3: TGTGCCAGCAGTTACGGAGGGCTCCACGAGCAGTACTTC.

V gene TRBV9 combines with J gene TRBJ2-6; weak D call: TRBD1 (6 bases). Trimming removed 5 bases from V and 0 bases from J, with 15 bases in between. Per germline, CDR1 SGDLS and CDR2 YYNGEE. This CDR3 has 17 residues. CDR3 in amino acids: CASRGQLESSGANVLTF. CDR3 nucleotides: TGTGCCAGCAGAGGACAGTTGGAAAGCTCTGGGGCCAACGTCCTGACTTTC.

The CDR3 DNA is TGTGCCAGCAGCTTAGTGGGCAGGAGCTACGAGCAGTACTTC. It translates to CASSLVGRSYEQYF. The genes are TRBV7-9 and TRBJ2-7, with D hard to call. Germline loops: CDR1 SEHNR, CDR2 FQNEAQ (reference sequence). Trimming removed 1 base at V and 3 bases at J, with 10 bases between. The CDR3 consists of 14 residues.

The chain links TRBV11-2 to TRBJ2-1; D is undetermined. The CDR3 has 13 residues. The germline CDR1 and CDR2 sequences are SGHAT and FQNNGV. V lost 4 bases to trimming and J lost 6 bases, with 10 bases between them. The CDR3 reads CASSSPLGNEQFF. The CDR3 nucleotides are TGTGCCAGCAGCTCACCCCTGGGCAATGAGCAGTTCTTC. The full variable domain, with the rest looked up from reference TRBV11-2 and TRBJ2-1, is EAGVAQSPRYKIIEKRQSVAFWCNPISGHATLYWYQQILGQGPKLLIQFQNNGVVDDSQLPKDRFSAERLKGVDSTLKIQPAKLEDSAVYLCASSSPLGNEQFFGPGTRLTVL.

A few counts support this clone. This CDR3 reads CASSLFGFGSQDTQYF. The CDR3 region has the DNA TGTGCCAGCAGCTTGTTTGGTTTCGGAAGCCAAGATACGCAGTATTTT. The V call is TRBV7-6, the J call TRBJ2-3; unclear D gene. Trimming stripped 3 bases from V and 5 bases from J, with 18 bases between. The CDR3 runs 16 residues. Germline V lookup: CDR1 SGHVS, CDR2 FNYEAQ.

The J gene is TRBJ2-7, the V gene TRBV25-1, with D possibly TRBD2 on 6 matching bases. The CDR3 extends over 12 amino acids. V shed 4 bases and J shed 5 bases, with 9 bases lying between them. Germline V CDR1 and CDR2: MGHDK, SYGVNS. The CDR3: CASSGDSDEQYF. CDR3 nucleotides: TGTGCCAGCAGTGGGGACTCGGACGAGCAGTACTTC.

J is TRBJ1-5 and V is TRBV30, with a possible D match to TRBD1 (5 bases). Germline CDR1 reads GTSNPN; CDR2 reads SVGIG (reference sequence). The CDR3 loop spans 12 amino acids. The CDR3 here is CAGGRGNQPQHF. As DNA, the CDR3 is TGTGCTGGGGGGAGGGGCAATCAGCCCCAGCATTTT.

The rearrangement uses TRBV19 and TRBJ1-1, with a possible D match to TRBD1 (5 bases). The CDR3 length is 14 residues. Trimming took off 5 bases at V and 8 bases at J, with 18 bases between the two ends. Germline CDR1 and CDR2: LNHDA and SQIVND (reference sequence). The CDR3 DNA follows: TGTGCCAGTAGTTGGGGCAGAGCACTGACAGAAGCTTTCTTT. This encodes CASSWGRALTEAFF.

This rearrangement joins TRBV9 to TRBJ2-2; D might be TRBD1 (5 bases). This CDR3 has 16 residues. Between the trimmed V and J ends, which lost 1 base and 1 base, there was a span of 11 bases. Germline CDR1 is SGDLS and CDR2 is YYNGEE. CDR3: CASSVTPDRNTGELFF. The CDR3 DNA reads TGTGCCAGCAGCGTAACACCTGACAGGAACACCGGGGAGCTGTTTTTT. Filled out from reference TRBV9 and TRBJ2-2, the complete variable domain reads DSGVTQTPKHLITATGQRVTLRCSPRSGDLSVYWYQQSLDQGLQFLIQYYNGEERAKGNILERFSAQQFPDLHSELNLSSLELGDSALYFCASSVTPDRNTGELFFGEGSRLTVL.

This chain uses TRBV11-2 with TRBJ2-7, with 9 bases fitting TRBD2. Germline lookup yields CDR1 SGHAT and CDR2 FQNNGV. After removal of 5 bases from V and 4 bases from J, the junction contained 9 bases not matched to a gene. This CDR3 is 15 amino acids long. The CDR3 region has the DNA TGTGCCAGCAGCCCCCGAGTAGCGGGGGTATACGAGCAGTACTTC. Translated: CASSPRVAGVYEQYF.

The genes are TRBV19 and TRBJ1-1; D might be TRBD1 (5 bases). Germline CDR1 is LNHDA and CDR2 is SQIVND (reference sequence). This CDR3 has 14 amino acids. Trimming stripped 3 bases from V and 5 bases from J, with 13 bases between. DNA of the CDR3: TGTGCCAGTAGTATTAGGCAGGGTGGTACTGAAGCTTTCTTT. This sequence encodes CASSIRQGGTEAFF.

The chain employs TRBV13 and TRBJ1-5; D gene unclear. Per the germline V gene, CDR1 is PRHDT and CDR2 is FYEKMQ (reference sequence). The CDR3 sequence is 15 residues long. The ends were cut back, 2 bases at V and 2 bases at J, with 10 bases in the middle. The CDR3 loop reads CASSLRELGNQPQHF. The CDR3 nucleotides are TGTGCCAGCAGCTTAAGGGAGTTGGGCAATCAGCCCCAGCATTTT.

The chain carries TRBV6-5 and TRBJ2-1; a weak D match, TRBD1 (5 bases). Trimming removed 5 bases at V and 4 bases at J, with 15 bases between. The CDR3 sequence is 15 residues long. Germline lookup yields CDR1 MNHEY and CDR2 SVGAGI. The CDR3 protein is CASSPYQGQYNEQFF. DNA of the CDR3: TGTGCCAGCAGTCCATATCAGGGCCAATACAATGAGCAGTTCTTC.

The DNA of the CDR3 is TGTGCCAGTAGTGCAGGGGGCCTTGGCTACACCTTC. As protein: CASSAGGLGYTF. This chain links TRBV19 with TRBJ1-2; 8 nucleotides line up with TRBD1. Germline loops: CDR1 LNHDA, CDR2 SQIVND (reference sequence). The CDR3 loop spans 12 amino acids. With 5 bases clipped from V and 7 bases from J, the junction kept 3 bases outside the gene matches.

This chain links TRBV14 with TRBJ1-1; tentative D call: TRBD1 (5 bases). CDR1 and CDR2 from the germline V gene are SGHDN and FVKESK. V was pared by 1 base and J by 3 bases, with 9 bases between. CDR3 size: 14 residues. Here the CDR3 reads CASSQVGRDTEAFF. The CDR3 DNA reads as TGTGCCAGCAGCCAAGTAGGCAGGGACACTGAAGCTTTCTTT.

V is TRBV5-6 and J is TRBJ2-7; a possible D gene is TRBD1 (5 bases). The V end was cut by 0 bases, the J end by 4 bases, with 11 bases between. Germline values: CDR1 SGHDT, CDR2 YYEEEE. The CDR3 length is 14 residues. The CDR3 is CASSLGTGFYEQYF. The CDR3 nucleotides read TGTGCCAGCAGCTTGGGTACAGGATTTTACGAGCAGTACTTC.

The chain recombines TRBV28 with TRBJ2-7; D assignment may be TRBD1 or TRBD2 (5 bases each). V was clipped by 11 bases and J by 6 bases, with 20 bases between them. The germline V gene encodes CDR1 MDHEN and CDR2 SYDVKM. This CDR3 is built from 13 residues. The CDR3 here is CASGTDGFAEQYF. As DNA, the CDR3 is TGTGCCTCCGGGACGGACGGTTTTGCCGAGCAGTACTTC.

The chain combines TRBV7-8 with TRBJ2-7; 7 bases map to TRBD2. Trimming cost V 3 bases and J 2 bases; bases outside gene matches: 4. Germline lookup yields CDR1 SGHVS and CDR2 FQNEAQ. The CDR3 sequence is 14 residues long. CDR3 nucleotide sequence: TGTGCCAGCAGCTTTGGGGGGGGTGCCTACGAGCAGTACTTC. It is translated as CASSFGGGAYEQYF.

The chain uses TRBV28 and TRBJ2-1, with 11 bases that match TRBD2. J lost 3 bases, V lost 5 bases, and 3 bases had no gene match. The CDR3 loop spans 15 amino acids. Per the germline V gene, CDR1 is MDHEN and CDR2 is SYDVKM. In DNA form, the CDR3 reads TGTGCCAGCAGTCCGGGACTAGCGGTCTACAATGAGCAGTTCTTC. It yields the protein CASSPGLAVYNEQFF.

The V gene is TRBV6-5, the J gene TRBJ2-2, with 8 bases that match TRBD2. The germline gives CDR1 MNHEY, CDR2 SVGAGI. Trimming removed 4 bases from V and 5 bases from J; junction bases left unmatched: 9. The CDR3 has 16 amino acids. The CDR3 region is CASSFTIAGLTGELFF. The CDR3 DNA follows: TGTGCCAGCAGTTTCACTATAGCGGGGCTAACCGGGGAGCTGTTTTTT.

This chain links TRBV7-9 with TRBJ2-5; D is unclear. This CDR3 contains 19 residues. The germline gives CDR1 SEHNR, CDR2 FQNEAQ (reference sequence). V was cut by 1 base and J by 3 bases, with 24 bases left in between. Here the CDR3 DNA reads TGTGCCAGCAGCTTAGATTCGGTGTTCGGGCGTAACTTCGAAGAGACCCAGTACTTC. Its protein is CASSLDSVFGRNFEETQYF.

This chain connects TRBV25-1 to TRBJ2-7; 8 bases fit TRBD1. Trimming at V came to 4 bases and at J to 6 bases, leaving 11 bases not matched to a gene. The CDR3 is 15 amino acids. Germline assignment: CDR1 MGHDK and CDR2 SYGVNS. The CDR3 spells CASSVSGQGTGEQYF. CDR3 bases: TGTGCCAGCAGTGTGAGCGGACAGGGAACGGGCGAGCAGTACTTC.

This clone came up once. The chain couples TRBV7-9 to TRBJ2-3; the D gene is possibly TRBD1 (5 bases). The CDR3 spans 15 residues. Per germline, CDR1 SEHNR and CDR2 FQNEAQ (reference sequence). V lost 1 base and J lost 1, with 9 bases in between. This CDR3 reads CASSLDPRGTDTQYF. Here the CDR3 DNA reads TGTGCCAGCAGCTTAGATCCCAGGGGCACAGATACGCAGTATTTT.

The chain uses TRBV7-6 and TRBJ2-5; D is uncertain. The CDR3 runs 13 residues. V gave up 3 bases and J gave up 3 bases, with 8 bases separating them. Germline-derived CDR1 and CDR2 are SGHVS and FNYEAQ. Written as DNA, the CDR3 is TGTGCCAGCAGCTTTGGTACTAAAGAGACCCAGTACTTC. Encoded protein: CASSFGTKETQYF.

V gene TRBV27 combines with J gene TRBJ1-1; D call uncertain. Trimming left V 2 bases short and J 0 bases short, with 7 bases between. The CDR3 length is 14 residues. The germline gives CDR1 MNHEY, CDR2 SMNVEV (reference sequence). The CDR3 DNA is TGTGCCAGCAGTTTAAGAATCATGAACACTGAAGCTTTCTTT. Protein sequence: CASSLRIMNTEAFF.

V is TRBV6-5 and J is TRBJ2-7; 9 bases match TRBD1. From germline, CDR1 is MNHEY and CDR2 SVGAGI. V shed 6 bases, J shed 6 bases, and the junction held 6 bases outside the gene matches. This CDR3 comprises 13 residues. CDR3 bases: TGTGCCAGCAGCCGGGACAGGGTACCCGAGCAGTACTTC. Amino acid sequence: CASSRDRVPEQYF.

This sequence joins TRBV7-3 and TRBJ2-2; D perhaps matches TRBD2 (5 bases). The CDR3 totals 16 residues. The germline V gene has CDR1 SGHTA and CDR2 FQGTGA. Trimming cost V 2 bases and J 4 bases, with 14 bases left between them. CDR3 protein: CASSLFGESSTGELFF. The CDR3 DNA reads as TGTGCCAGCAGCTTATTCGGGGAGAGTAGCACCGGGGAGCTGTTTTTT.

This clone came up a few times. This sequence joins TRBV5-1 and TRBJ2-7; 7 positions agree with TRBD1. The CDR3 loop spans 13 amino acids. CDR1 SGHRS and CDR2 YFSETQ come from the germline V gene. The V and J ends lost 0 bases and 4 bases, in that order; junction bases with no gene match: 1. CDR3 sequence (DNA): TGCGCCAGCAGCTTGGAACAGGGGTACGAGCAGTACTTC. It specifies CASSLEQGYEQYF.

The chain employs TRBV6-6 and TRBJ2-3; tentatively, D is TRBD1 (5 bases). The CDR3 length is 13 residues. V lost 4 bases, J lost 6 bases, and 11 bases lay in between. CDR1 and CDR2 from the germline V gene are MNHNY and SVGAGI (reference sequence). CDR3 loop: CASSLQGSDTQYF. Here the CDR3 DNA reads TGTGCCAGCAGTTTGCAGGGTTCCGATACGCAGTATTTT.

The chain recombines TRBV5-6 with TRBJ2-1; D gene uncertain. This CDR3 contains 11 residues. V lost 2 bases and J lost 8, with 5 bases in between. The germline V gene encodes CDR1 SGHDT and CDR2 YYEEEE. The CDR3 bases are TGTGCCAGCAGCTTCGGGTATGAGCAGTTCTTC. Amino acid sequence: CASSFGYEQFF.